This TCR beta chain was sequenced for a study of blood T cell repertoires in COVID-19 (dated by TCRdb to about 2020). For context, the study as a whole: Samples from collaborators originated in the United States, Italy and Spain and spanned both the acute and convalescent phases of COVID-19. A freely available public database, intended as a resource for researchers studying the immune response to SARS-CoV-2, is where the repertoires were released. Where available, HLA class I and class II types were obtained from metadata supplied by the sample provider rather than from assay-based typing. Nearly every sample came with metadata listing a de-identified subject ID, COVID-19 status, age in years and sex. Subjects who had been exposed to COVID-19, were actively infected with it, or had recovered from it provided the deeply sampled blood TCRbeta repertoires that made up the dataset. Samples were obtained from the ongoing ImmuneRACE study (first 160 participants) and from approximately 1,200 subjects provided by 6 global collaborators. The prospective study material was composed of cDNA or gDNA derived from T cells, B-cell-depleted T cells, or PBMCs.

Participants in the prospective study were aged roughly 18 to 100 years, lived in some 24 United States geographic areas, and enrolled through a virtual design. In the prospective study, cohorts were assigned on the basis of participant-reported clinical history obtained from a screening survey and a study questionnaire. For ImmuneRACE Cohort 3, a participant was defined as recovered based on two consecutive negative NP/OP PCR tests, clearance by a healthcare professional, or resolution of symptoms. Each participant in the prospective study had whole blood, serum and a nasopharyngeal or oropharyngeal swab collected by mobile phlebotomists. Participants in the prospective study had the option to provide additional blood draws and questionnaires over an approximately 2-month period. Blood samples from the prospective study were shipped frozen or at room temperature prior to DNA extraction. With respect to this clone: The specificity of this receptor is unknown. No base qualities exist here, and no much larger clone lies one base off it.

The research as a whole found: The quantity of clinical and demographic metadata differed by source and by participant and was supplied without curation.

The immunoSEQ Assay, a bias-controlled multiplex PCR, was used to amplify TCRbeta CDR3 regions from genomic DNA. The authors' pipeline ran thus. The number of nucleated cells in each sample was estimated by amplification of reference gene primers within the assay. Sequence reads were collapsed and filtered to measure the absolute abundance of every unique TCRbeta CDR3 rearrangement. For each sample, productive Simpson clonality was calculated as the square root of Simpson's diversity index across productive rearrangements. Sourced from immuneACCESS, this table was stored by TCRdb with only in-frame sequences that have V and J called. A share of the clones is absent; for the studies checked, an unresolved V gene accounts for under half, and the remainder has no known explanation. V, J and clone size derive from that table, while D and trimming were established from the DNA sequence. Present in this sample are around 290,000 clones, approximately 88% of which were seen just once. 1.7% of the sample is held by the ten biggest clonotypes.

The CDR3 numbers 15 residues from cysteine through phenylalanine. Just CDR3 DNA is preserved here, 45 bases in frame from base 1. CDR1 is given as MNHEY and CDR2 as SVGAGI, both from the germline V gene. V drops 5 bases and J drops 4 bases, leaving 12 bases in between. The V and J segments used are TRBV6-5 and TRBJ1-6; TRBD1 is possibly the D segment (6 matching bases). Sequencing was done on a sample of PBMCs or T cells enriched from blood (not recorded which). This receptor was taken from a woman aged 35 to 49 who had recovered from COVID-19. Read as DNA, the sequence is TGTGCCAGCAGTCTGGAACAGGGTTATAATTCACCCCTCCACTTT. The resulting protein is CASSLEQGYNSPLHF.